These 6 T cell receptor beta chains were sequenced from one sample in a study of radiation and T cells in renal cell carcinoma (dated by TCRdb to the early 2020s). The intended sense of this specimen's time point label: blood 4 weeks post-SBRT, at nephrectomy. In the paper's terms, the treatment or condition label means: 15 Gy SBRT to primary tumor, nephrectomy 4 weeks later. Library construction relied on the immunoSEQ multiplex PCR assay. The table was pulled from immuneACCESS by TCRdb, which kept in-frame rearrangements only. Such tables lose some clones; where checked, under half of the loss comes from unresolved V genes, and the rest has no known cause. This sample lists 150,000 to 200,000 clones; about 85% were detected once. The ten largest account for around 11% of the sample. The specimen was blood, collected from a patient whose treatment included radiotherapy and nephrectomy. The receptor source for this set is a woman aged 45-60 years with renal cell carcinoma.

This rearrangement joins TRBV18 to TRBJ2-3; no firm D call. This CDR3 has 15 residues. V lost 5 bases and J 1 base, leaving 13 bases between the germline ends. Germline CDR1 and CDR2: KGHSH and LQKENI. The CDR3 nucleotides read TGTGCCAGCTCAGCGGACGCAATCCGCACAGATACGCAGTATTTT. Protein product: CASSADAIRTDTQYF.

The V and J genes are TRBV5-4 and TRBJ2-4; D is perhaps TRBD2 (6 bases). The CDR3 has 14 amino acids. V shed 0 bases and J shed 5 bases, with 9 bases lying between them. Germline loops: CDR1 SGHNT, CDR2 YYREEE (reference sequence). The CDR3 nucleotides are TGTGCCAGCAGCTTGGCTGGCGGGGAAAACATTCAGTACTTC. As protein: CASSLAGGENIQYF.

CDR3 region: CASSLWRGGPLLPNEQFF. The CDR3 region has the DNA TGTGCCAGCAGCCTATGGAGGGGGGGACCCCTTCTGCCCAATGAGCAGTTCTTC. The rearrangement links TRBV21-1 to TRBJ2-1; the DNA was not used to check the table's D call, TRBD2. TRBV21-1 is tagged as a pseudogene. The CDR3 has 18 amino acids.

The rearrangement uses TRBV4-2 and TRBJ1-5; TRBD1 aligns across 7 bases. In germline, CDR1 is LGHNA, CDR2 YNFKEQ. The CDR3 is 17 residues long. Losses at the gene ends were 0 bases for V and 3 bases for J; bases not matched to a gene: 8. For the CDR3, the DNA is TGTGCCAGCAGCCAAGACGACCCCACAGGGGTCAATCAGCCCCAGCATTTT. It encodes CASSQDDPTGVNQPQHF.

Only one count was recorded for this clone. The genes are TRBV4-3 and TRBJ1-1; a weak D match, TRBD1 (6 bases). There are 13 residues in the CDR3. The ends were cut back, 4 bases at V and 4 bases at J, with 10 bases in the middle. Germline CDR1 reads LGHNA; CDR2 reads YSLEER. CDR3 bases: TGCGCCAGCAGCCTCCTCAGGGGCACTGAAGCTTTCTTT. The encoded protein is CASSLLRGTEAFF.

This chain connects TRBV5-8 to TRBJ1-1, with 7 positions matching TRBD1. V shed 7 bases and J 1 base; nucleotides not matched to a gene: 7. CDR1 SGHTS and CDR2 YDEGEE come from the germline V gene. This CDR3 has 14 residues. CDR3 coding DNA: TGTGCCAGCGACACTGGGACAGCGAACACTGAAGCTTTCTTT. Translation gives CASDTGTANTEAFF.